Sequencing of this T cell receptor (beta chain) was carried out in a study of blood T cells in healthy people across ages. Study context: Template-switching capture recovered about one barcoded beta molecule per two T cells.

Extracted total RNA amounted to at least 6 micrograms for each sample. Concerning this clonotype itself: The antigen is unknown.

The CDR3 contains 13 residues. A second PCR of 7 to 11 cycles used a sample-barcoded 5' primer and a J-beta primer mix. Each cDNA molecule was tagged by a template-switch adaptor with 12 random nucleotides. TCRdb reanalysed the 5' RACE reads using MiXCR and keeps one entry per CDR3 protein. Of some 1.4 million distinct CDR3 sequences listed, about 43% are singletons. Regarding the study as a whole: Getting older went along with TCR beta diversity per million T cells dropping roughly linearly.

This TCR was recovered from a young woman in good health. Sequencing input: blood. This chain connects TRBV21-1 to TRBJ2-7; the DNA was not compared with TRBD2, the D call given in the table. TRBV21-1 is assigned pseudogene status. CDR3 nucleotides: TGTGCCAGCAAGGGCCACCACTCCTACGAGCAGTACTTC. Amino acid sequence: CASKGHHSYEQYF.